This T cell receptor (beta chain) comes out of a study of tumor-infiltrating lymphocytes in primary liver carcinoma. Study-wide findings and caveats: Tumors significantly exceeded blood in top-250-clone fraction (p = 0.039).

RNA and DNA were co-extracted from around 20-30 mg of unsorted bulk tissue. All patients had surgically resected primary liver carcinoma. Histology found more than 85% viable tumor cells per sample. The length of the CDR3 is 15 residues. The V end was cut by 3 bases, the J end by 4 bases, with 15 bases between. Researchers generated TCR beta cDNA from about 500 ng of total RNA, relying on a constant-region primer. Generation of the TCR beta libraries relied on three nested multiplex PCR rounds using slightly modified ARM-PCR. TRBV1-TRBV30 forward and Cbeta reverse primers drove the first two roughly 9-cycle rounds. TCRdb recomputed calls from the multiplex PCR reads with MiXCR, one row per CDR3 protein. Of under 200,000 distinct CDR3 sequences listed, 85% were seen once; the top ten hold 15% to 20%. A remark on this clonotype: Its antigen is unidentified. The conserved final phenylalanine or tryptophan is absent from the CDR3, which likely points to a read error.

The genes are TRBV12-3 or TRBV12-4 and TRBJ1-1; possibly TRBD1 for D (6 bases). The clonotype was recovered from a man aged 35-49 years with primary liver carcinoma and hepatitis B virus infection. The sample comprised tumor tissue from primary liver carcinoma. In DNA form, the CDR3 reads TGTGCCAGCAGTTTCCCCCCGGGGGGCAGCACTGAAGCTTTCTCT. Amino acids: CASSFPPGGSTEAFS.